The entry below describes one T cell receptor beta chain. No cognate antigen has been identified for it. One base away there is no much larger clone; base qualities are not given. In the prospective study, participants were 18 to 89 years old, resided in fewer than 25 geographic areas of the United States, and were enrolled through a virtual design. Cohort assignment in the prospective study relied on participant-reported clinical history from a screening survey and a study questionnaire. Each participant in the prospective study had whole blood, serum and a nasopharyngeal or oropharyngeal swab collected by mobile phlebotomists. Participants in the prospective study had the option to provide additional blood draws and questionnaires over a roughly two-month period. Blood samples from the prospective study were shipped frozen or at room temperature prior to DNA extraction. The data are from a study of blood T cell repertoires in COVID-19 (dated by TCRdb to 2020 to 2022). General notes on the study: Samples covering the acute and convalescent phases of COVID-19 were provided by collaborators in the United States, Italy and Spain. Samples came from the ongoing ImmuneRACE study (first 160 participants) plus 1,254 subjects from 6 global collaborators. HLA class I and class II types, where available, came from metadata supplied by the sample provider rather than from assay-based typing. The dataset comprised deeply sampled blood TCRbeta repertoires from subjects exposed to, actively infected with, or recovered from COVID-19. Nearly every sample came with metadata listing a de-identified subject ID, COVID-19 status, age in years and sex. The prospective study material was composed of cDNA or gDNA derived from T cells, B-cell-depleted T cells, or PBMCs. The repertoires were made available in a free public database intended to serve as a resource for research on the immune response to SARS-CoV-2.

TCRbeta CDR3 regions were amplified from genomic DNA by means of the immunoSEQ Assay, a bias-controlled multiplex PCR. On the authors' methods: Nucleated cell counts per sample were estimated from amplification of reference gene primers within the assay. Sequence reads were collapsed and filtered to measure the absolute abundance of every unique TCRbeta CDR3 rearrangement. For each sample, productive Simpson clonality was calculated as the square root of Simpson's diversity index over productive rearrangements. Not all clones reach the TCRdb copy of this immuneACCESS table, which keeps in-frame sequences only. Checked studies attribute under half of the gap to unresolved V genes and leave the rest unexplained. D and trimming come from the DNA, and the V and J calls and clone size come from that table. Here the sample has roughly 250,000 clones; about nine tenths occur a single time. The ten largest clones add up to roughly 2.1% of the sample.

General conclusions and limits of the study: Clinical and demographic metadata were provided uncurated, with the amount varying by source and participant.

The clonotype comes from a woman aged 40 to 50 with acute COVID-19. The sequenced material came from PBMCs or T cells enriched from blood (not recorded which).

The CDR3 is CASSLEDRGNTEQFF. The base sequence is TGTGCCAGCAGCTTGGAGGACAGGGGAAACACTGAGCAGTTCTTC. The receptor chain draws on TRBV5-8 and TRBJ2-1; TRBD1 agrees with 9 junctional bases. CDR1 is given as SGHTS and CDR2 as YDEGEE, both from the germline V gene. V ends up 0 bases short and J 9 bases short, with an unmatched junction base count of 7. The CDR3, from cysteine to phenylalanine, totals 15 residues. Of the read, only the CDR3 DNA is kept; its 45 bases are in frame from base 1.